One and the same sample provided the 14 T cell receptor beta chains below, sequenced in a study of T cell changes during pregnancy in multiple sclerosis. Sequencing was performed with immunoSEQ multiplex PCR; in TCRdb, only in-frame clones are kept and a portion is missing. The sample holds 65,000 to 90,000 clones, roughly 92% seen once. Sample: peripheral blood, taken in the first trimester of pregnancy. The origin of the receptors is a female donor with multiple sclerosis, enrolled in a pregnancy study.

V is TRBV19 and J is TRBJ2-5; 9 bases map to TRBD2. The V segment lost 3 bases and the J segment 5 bases; nucleotides outside the gene matches: 16. Germline V gives CDR1 LNHDA, CDR2 SQIVND (reference sequence). This CDR3 is built from 18 residues. The CDR3 protein is CASSIIASGGPDEETQYF. The CDR3 DNA sequence: TGTGCCAGTAGTATTATCGCGAGCGGGGGGCCCGACGAGGAGACCCAGTACTTC.

The chain couples TRBV7-2 to TRBJ2-3; 7 bases map to TRBD1. After removal of 3 bases from V and 3 bases from J, the junction contained 6 bases not matched to a gene. The V gene's germline CDR1 is SGHTA and CDR2 FQGNSA. The CDR3 covers 15 residues. CDR3 sequence reads: CASSFRDSKTDTQYF. The CDR3 DNA is TGTGCCAGCAGCTTCCGGGACAGTAAGACAGATACGCAGTATTTT.

The chain links TRBV7-2 to TRBJ2-3; 12 nucleotides match TRBD2. Per germline, CDR1 SGHTA and CDR2 FQGNSA. Trimming at V came to 5 bases and at J to 5 bases, leaving 5 bases not matched to a gene. The CDR3 runs to 15 residues. The DNA of the CDR3 is TGTGCCAGCAGCCTGGCTAGCGGGAGGGGAGATACGCAGTATTTT. Protein: CASSLASGRGDTQYF.

The V gene is TRBV6-5, the J gene TRBJ2-3, with TRBD1 matching over 9 bases. The junction had 8 bases not matched to a gene; V was cut back by 6 bases and J by 4 bases. CDR1 and CDR2 (germline): MNHEY, SVGAGI. This CDR3 spans 15 amino acids. The CDR3 DNA sequence: TGTGCCAGCAGGAGGGGACAGGGATTCCCAGATACGCAGTATTTT. Translation gives CASRRGQGFPDTQYF.

V gene TRBV5-5 combines with J gene TRBJ1-2; 8 bases line up with TRBD1. V was clipped by 4 bases and J by 12 bases; unmatched bases: 5. This CDR3 is built from 11 residues. The germline V gene encodes CDR1 SGHKS and CDR2 YYEKEE (reference sequence). The CDR3 DNA is TGTGCCAGCAGCCCCCAGGGGGCCCACACCTTC. Translated, it gives CASSPQGAHTF.

The V gene is TRBV7-2, the J gene TRBJ1-3, with 7 bases aligning to TRBD1. Germline V gene lookup returns CDR1 SGHTA and CDR2 FQGNSA. The CDR3 is 19 residues long. Trimming took 5 bases from V and 1 from J; bases not matched to a gene: 17. The CDR3 DNA follows: TGTGCCAGCAGCCCTACTTCTAGTAGGGCAGGGGGTTCTGGAAACACCATATATTTT. It is translated as CASSPTSSRAGGSGNTIYF.

This clone was detected many times. The chain has TRBV6-1 and TRBJ2-7, with 14 positions matching TRBD2. CDR3 length equals 15 residues. V gave up 2 bases and J gave up 4 bases; unmatched junction bases: 1. Germline V gene lookup returns CDR1 MNHNS and CDR2 SASEGT. This chain's CDR3 is CASSERTSGGYEQYF. In nucleotides, the CDR3 is TGTGCCAGCAGTGAAAGGACTAGCGGGGGGTACGAGCAGTACTTC.

The V call is TRBV11-2, the J call TRBJ1-2, with D perhaps matching TRBD1 (6 bases). Germline V gives CDR1 SGHAT, CDR2 FQNNGV. The CDR3 totals 16 residues. Trimming pared 5 bases from V and 5 bases from J, leaving 21 bases between. The chain's CDR3 is CASSPTTGRTKYGYTF. CDR3 sequence (DNA): TGTGCCAGCAGCCCCACTACAGGGCGAACAAAGTATGGCTACACCTTC.

V gene TRBV5-1 combines with J gene TRBJ2-3, with TRBD1 identical over 8 bases. With 4 bases clipped from V and 1 base from J, the junction kept 2 bases outside the gene matches. The CDR3 has 14 amino acids. Germline CDR1 and CDR2: SGHRS and YFSETQ. The CDR3 region is CASSEGQGTDTQYF. The CDR3, as DNA: TGCGCCAGCAGCGAGGGACAGGGCACAGATACGCAGTATTTT.

The CDR3 DNA reads as TGTGCTAGTGGTTCAACCGGGACAGGTGTTTCGGGACTCGGGGAGCTGTTTTTT. It is translated as CASGSTGTGVSGLGELFF. The chain has TRBV12-5 and TRBJ2-2, with TRBD1 identical over 8 bases. The CDR3 sequence is 18 residues long. V lost 4 bases to trimming and J lost 7 bases; unmatched junction nucleotides: 17. Germline CDR1 LGHNT, CDR2 FRNRAP.

The V gene is TRBV12-5, the J gene TRBJ2-5, with 8 bases that match TRBD2. The length of the CDR3 is 13 residues. Germline lookup yields CDR1 LGHNT and CDR2 FRNRAP. The V gene end was trimmed by 8 bases and the J gene end by 5 bases; junction bases not matched to a gene: 7. CDR3 bases: TGTGCTAGTTCCAAAGCGGGAGCTGAGACCCAGTACTTC. It yields the protein CASSKAGAETQYF.

Only one count was recorded for this clone. This sequence joins TRBV4-3 and TRBJ2-1; TRBD2 aligns across 13 bases. V shed 3 bases, J shed 6 bases, and the junction held 8 bases outside the gene matches. The CDR3 runs 17 residues. Per germline, CDR1 LGHNA and CDR2 YSLEER. The CDR3 region has the DNA TGCGCCAGCAGCCATCGAACACTAGCGGGGGGGGGCAATGAGCAGTTCTTC. Its protein product is CASSHRTLAGGGNEQFF.

This rearrangement joins TRBV7-3 to TRBJ2-7; D not certain. CDR1 is SGHTA, CDR2 FQGTGA, per germline. Trimming stripped 1 base from V and 7 bases from J, with 14 bases between. CDR3 length equals 14 residues. The DNA of the CDR3 is TGTGCCAGCAGCTTAAAAACGGTTTCTGTAGAGCAGTACTTC. Residues: CASSLKTVSVEQYF.

The genes are TRBV10-3 and TRBJ2-2; TRBD1 matches 7 bases. V dropped 5 bases and J dropped 6; count of bases not matched to a gene: 6. This CDR3 is 14 amino acids long. Germline V gene sequence: CDR1 ENHRY, CDR2 SYGVKD. As DNA, the CDR3 is TGTGCCATCAGTAAAGGACAGGAGGCCGGGGAGCTGTTTTTT. Its protein product is CAISKGQEAGELFF.